The entry below describes one TCR beta chain. This clone was counted once. What this receptor recognizes is not known. No quality values exist for individual bases; no much larger clone is one base distant. Patients with a history of autoimmune disease or receiving systemic immunosuppression were excluded from the trial. Peripheral blood for TCR sequencing was collected from all dose cohorts at baseline, on cycle 4 day 1, and on cycle 7 day 1. Samples came from an open-label, multicenter, first-in-human phase I dose-escalation trial of ivuxolimab. The trial enrolled adults with locally advanced or metastatic head and neck squamous cell, hepatocellular, melanoma or renal cell carcinoma. Before TCR sequencing, CD4+ and CD8+ T cells were separately sorted from peripheral blood. To sequence the TCRbeta CDR3 region, genomic DNA was isolated from the sorted cells. TCRbeta CDR3 regions were sequenced using the immunoSEQ Assay. The table comes from immuneACCESS by way of TCRdb, which keeps in-frame sequences with V and J called. Part of the clones is missing from these tables; in studies checked, under half for an unresolved V gene and the rest for unknown reasons. Present in this sample are some 110,000 clones, approximately 90% of which were seen just once. The ten largest clonotypes hold around 0.47% of the sample.

These data originate in a study of OX40 agonist ivuxolimab in advanced cancers. Concerning the study at large: The costimulatory receptor OX40 (CD134) was targeted by ivuxolimab, a fully human IgG2 agonistic monoclonal antibody. Peripheral TCRbeta sequencing was intended to test whether TCR sequence diversity was altered and clonal T-cell expansion was caused by ivuxolimab. The paper describes the monotherapy dose-escalation part (N of about 47 patients) of the phase I trial of ivuxolimab. Three dose-escalation patients achieved partial responses, one with hepatocellular carcinoma and two with cutaneous melanoma. Intravenous ivuxolimab was administered to patients every 2 weeks at six dose levels: 0.01, 0.1, 0.3, 1.5, 3 and 10 mg/kg. Prior anti-PD-1, anti-PD-L1 or anti-CTLA-4 therapy was permitted, and about 40% of dose-escalation patients had received checkpoint inhibitors. A male proportion of about 79% and a mean age of approximately 61 years, ranging from about 23 to 90, were recorded for the dose-escalation cohort. Among the roughly 50 dose-escalation patients, some 20 had hepatocellular carcinoma, approximately 15 melanoma, 9 renal cell carcinoma and 9 head and neck cancer. The full study reports these points: At doses of 0.1 to 3.0 mg/kg, clonal expansion of both CD4+ and CD8+ blood T cells was observed from baseline to week 6. In the 0.1-3.0 mg/kg groups, partial responders were among the patients with the lowest normalized peripheral clonal expansion, particularly in CD8+ T cells. Low levels of normalized T-cell clonal expansion were also seen in some nonresponding patients. On average, CD8+ T cells showed more expanded clones than CD4+ T cells after ivuxolimab. Which antigens the clonally expanded peripheral T cells were specific for was not determined.

According to the germline V gene (reference sequence), CDR1 reads GTSNPN and CDR2 reads SVGIG. From its cysteine to its phenylalanine, the CDR3 spans 16 amino acids. CDR3 DNA only is kept here, 48 bases in frame from base 1. Between the V and J ends, shortened by 4 bases and 2 bases respectively, the junction contains 15 bases. The sequence is built from TRBV30 and TRBJ2-6; TRBD2 might be the D gene, on 5 matching bases. This TCR was sampled from an adult with an advanced solid tumor such as melanoma, head and neck, liver or kidney cancer. The sequencing used CD4+ or CD8+ T cells sorted from blood, collected in a trial of the OX40 agonist ivuxolimab. The sequenced DNA is TGTGCCTGGACTCGGGGAGTATCAGCTGGGGCCAACGTCCTGACTTTC. This translates into CAWTRGVSAGANVLTF.